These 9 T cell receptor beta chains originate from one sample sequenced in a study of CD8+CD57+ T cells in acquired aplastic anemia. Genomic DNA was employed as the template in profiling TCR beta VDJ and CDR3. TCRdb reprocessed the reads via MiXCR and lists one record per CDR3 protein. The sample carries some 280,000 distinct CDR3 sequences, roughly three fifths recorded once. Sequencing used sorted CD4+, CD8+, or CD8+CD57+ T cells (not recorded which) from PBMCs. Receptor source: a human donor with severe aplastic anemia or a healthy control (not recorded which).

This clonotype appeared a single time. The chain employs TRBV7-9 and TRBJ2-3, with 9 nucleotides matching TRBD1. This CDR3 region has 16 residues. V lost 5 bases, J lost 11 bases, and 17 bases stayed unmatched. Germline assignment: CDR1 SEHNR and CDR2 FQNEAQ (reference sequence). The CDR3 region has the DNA TGTGCCAGCAGCCTCGCGTGGGACAGGGACAACAATGAGCAGTATTTT. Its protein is CASSLAWDRDNNEQYF.

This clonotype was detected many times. In nucleotides, the CDR3 is TGTGCCAGCAGCTTAGCTGGGAAGGGAAAGAACTATGGCTACACCTTC. The encoded protein is CASSLAGKGKNYGYTF. This chain joins TRBV7-8 and TRBJ1-2; no firm D call. Looked up from germline, CDR1 is SGHVS and CDR2 is FQNEAQ. Between the trimmed V and J ends, which lost 0 bases and 2 bases, there was a span of 13 bases. The CDR3 runs to 16 residues. The entire variable domain, with the rest obtained from reference TRBV7-8 and TRBJ1-2, is as follows: GAGVSQSPRYKVAKRGQDVALRCDPISGHVSLFWYQQALGQGPEFLTYFQNEAQLDKSGLPSDRFFAERPEGSVSTLKIQRTQQEDSAVYLCASSLAGKGKNYGYTFGSGTRLTVV.

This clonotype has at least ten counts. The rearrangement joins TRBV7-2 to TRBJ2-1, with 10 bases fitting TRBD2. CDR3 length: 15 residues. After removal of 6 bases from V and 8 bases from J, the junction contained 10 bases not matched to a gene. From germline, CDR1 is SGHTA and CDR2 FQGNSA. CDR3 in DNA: TGTGCCAGCAGTCTCGGTAGCGGGGGGCAGGATGAGCAGTTCTTC. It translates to CASSLGSGGQDEQFF.

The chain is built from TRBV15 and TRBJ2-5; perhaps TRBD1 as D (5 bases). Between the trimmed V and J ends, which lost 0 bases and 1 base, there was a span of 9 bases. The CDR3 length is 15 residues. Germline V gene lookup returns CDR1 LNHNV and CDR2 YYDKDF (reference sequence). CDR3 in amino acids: CATSRDGTGQETQYF. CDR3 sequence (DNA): TGTGCCACCAGCAGAGATGGCACAGGCCAAGAGACCCAGTACTTC.

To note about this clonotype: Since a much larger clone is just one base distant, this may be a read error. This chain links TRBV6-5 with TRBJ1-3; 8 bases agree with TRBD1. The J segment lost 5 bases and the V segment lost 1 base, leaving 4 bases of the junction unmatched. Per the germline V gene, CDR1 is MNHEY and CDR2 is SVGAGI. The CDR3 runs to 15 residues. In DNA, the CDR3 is TGTGCCAGCAGTTACTTCCAGGGGGCAAGAAACACCATATATTTT. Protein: CASSYFQGARNTIYF.

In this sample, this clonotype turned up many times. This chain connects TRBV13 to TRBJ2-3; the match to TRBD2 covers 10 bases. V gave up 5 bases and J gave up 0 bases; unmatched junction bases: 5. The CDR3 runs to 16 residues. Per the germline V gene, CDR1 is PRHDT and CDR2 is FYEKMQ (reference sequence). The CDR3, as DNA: TGTGCCAGCAGCCGGAGGACTAGCGGTAGCACAGATACGCAGTATTTT. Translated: CASSRRTSGSTDTQYF.

The CDR3 coding sequence is TGTGCCAGCAGTGACGAGGTTTACAATGAGCAGTTCTTC. Its protein product is CASSDEVYNEQFF. This chain links TRBV2 with TRBJ2-1; D is ambiguous. Germline-derived CDR1 and CDR2 are SNHLY and FYNNEI. V lost 3 bases to trimming and J lost 4 bases, with 7 bases between them. CDR3 size: 13 residues.

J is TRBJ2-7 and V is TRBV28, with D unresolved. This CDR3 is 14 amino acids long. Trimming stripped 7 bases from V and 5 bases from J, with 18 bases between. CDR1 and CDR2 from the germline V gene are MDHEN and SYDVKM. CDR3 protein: CASISPDGGHEQYF. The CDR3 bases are TGTGCCAGCATCTCCCCGGACGGTGGACACGAGCAGTACTTC.

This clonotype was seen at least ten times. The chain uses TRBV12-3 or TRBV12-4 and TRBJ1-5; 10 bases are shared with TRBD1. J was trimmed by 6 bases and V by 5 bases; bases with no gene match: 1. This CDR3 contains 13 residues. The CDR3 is CASSGQGVQPQHF. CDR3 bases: TGTGCCAGCAGTGGACAGGGGGTTCAGCCCCAGCATTTT.